This is a list of T cell receptor beta chains from one sample in a study of blood T cells in healthy people across ages. Each CDR3 protein is one row after TCRdb ran MiXCR on the 5' RACE reads. Of roughly 790,000 distinct CDR3 sequences in the sample, 43% are singletons; the top ten hold 20% to 25%. The sample consisted of blood. These receptors all come from a woman aged 55-70 years in good health. Each CDR3 is given with its conserved first and last residue. D genes are given only for firm matches. Clone size is not always given. Where it is, it says once, few, many or a class for expanded clones.

CASSDGHDYGYTF,TGTGCCAGCAGTGACGGGCACGACTATGGCTACACCTTC,TRBV21-1,.,.,TRBJ1-2
CASSRDRRGTGELFF,TGTGCCAGCAGCCGAGACAGGAGAGGGACCGGGGAGCTGTTTTTT,TRBV9,.,.,TRBJ2-2
CSARDIRGGADTQYF,TGCAGTGCTAGAGATATCAGGGGGGGGGCAGATACGCAGTATTTT,TRBV20-1,.,.,TRBJ2-3
CSAPLVDGYTF,TGCAGTGCTCCACTGGTCGATGGCTACACCTTC,TRBV20-1,.,few,TRBJ1-2
CASSLTSGRVNEQYF,TGTGCCAGCAGCCTAACTAGCGGGAGGGTGAATGAGCAGTACTTC,TRBV7-2,TRBD2,.,TRBJ2-5
CASSAGSDQPQHF,TGTGCCAGCAGCGCAGGTTCAGACCAGCCCCAGCATTTT,TRBV5-6,.,.,TRBJ1-5
CASSQAQRAGGRNEQYF,TGTGCCAGCAGCCAAGCTCAGCGAGCGGGGGGGAGGAACGAGCAGTACTTC,TRBV3-1,TRBD2,.,TRBJ2-7
CASRRGQYNEQFF,TGTGCCAGCCGGAGGGGCCAGTACAATGAGCAGTTCTTC,TRBV2,.,.,TRBJ2-1
CASSDREPTTEAFF,TGTGCCAGCAGCGACAGGGAACCTACCACTGAAGCTTTCTTT,TRBV6-2/TRBV6-3,TRBD1,.,TRBJ1-1
CASSLGQGTHEQYF,TGTGCCAGCAGCTTAGGACAGGGTACCCACGAGCAGTACTTC,TRBV7-2,TRBD1,.,TRBJ2-7